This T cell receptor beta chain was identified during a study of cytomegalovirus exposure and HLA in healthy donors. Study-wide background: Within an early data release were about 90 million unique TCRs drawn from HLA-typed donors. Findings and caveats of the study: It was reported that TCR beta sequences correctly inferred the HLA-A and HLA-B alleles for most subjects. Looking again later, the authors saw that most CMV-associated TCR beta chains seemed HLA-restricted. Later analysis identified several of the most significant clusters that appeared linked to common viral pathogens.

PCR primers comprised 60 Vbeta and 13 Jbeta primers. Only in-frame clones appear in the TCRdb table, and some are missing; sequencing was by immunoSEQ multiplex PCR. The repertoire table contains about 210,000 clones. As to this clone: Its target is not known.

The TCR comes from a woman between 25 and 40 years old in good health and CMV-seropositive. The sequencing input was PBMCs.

CDR3 DNA: TGTGCCAGCAGCTTAGCGCTAGGAAACACCATATATTTT. It specifies CASSLALGNTIYF. J is TRBJ1-3 and V is TRBV7-2; D is unresolved. The CDR3 runs 13 residues. Trimming took off 0 bases at V and 4 bases at J, with 4 bases between the two ends. The germline CDR1 and CDR2 sequences are SGHTA and FQGNSA.